The 7 T cell receptor beta chains below were found in one sample sequenced in a study of T cells in Graves' hyperthyroidism and ophthalmopathy. The TCR beta CDR3 regions underwent amplification using RNA transcripts as the source. Initially, a first-round RT-PCR of the TCR CDR3 employed the HTBI primer set. TCRdb re-called the multiplex PCR reads with MiXCR, one entry per CDR3 protein. The sample lists fewer than 750,000 distinct CDR3 sequences; about 15% were seen once. Sequenced material: blood. These TCRs come from a woman in her thirties or forties with Graves' ophthalmopathy.

This clonotype was detected many times. The chain uses TRBV6-2 or TRBV6-3 and TRBJ2-7; no clear D. CDR1 and CDR2 (germline): MNHEY, SVGEGT. V was trimmed by 6 bases and J by 3 bases, leaving 9 bases between them. The CDR3 is 12 amino acids. The DNA of the CDR3 is TGTGCCAGCAGAACGGACCACTACGAGCAGTACTTC. Its translation is CASRTDHYEQYF.

The CDR3 spells CASSVTVSNQPQHF. DNA for the CDR3: TGTGCCAGCAGTGTTACCGTTAGCAATCAGCCCCAGCATTTT. V and J are TRBV2 and TRBJ1-5; D is unclear. The germline V gene has CDR1 SNHLY and CDR2 FYNNEI. V was cut by 4 bases and J by 0 bases, with 7 bases left in between. CDR3 length: 14 residues.

This clonotype was picked up a small number of times. The V and J genes are TRBV5-1 and TRBJ1-2; D remains ambiguous. From germline, CDR1 is SGHRS and CDR2 YFSETQ. Trimming removed 1 base from V and 4 bases from J, with 8 bases in between. The CDR3 contains 13 residues. This CDR3 is CASSLWQAYGYTF. In nucleotides, the CDR3 is TGCGCCAGCAGCTTGTGGCAGGCCTATGGCTACACCTTC.

This clonotype was picked up many times. V gene TRBV20-1 combines with J gene TRBJ2-7; a weak D match, TRBD2 (6 bases). The CDR3 is 18 amino acids. Per the germline V gene, CDR1 is DFQATT and CDR2 is SNEGSKA (reference sequence). V dropped 0 bases and J dropped 2 bases, with 23 bases sitting between them. CDR3 bases: TGCAGTGCTAGAGATCTCGGAGGGAACGGGAAAGTGACCTACGAGCAGTACTTC. It encodes CSARDLGGNGKVTYEQYF.

This clonotype has just a few counts. The chain combines TRBV5-1 with TRBJ2-5; TRBD2 aligns across 12 bases. CDR1 and CDR2 from the germline V gene are SGHRS and YFSETQ. V dropped 8 bases and J dropped 4; count of bases not matched to a gene: 6. This CDR3 region has 14 residues. CDR3 bases: TGCGCCAGTGAGCCGGGACTAGCGGGAGAGACCCAGTACTTC. Its translation: CASEPGLAGETQYF.

This clonotype was picked up many times. J is TRBJ2-2 and V is TRBV11-2; D may correspond to TRBD1 or TRBD2 (6 bases each). The V end lost 5 bases, the J end lost 3 bases, and 22 bases lay between the germline ends. This CDR3 is 18 amino acids long. From germline, CDR1 is SGHAT and CDR2 FQNNGV. This CDR3 is CASSPGRARGGDTGELFF. The CDR3 DNA is TGTGCCAGCAGCCCTGGGCGGGCCAGGGGAGGCGACACCGGGGAGCTGTTTTTT.

Ten or more counts support this clonotype. The gene calls are TRBV12-3 or TRBV12-4 and TRBJ2-7; 8 nucleotides agree with TRBD2. The CDR3 covers 14 residues. Trimming took 5 bases from V and 2 from J; bases not matched to a gene: 5. The DNA of the CDR3 is TGTGCCAGCAGTCAGACTAGCGCAACCTACGAGCAGTACTTC. This codes for CASSQTSATYEQYF.